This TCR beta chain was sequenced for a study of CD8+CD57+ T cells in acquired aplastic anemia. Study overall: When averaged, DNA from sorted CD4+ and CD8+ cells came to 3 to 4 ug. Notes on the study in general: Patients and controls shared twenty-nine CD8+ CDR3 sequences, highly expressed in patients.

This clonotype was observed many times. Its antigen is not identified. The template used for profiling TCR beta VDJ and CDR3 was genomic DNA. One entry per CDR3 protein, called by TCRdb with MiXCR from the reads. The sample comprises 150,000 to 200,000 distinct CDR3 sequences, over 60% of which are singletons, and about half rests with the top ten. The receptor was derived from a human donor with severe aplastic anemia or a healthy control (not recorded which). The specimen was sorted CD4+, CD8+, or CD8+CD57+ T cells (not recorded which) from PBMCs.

The CDR3 loop is CSVIQGGGTQYF. CDR3 in DNA: TGCAGCGTTATACAGGGTGGGGGGACCCAGTACTTC. J is TRBJ2-5 and V is TRBV29-1; possibly TRBD1 for D (6 bases). This CDR3 is 12 amino acids long. CDR1 is SQVTM, CDR2 ANQGSEA, per germline. V lost 5 bases and J 7 bases, leaving 14 bases between the germline ends.